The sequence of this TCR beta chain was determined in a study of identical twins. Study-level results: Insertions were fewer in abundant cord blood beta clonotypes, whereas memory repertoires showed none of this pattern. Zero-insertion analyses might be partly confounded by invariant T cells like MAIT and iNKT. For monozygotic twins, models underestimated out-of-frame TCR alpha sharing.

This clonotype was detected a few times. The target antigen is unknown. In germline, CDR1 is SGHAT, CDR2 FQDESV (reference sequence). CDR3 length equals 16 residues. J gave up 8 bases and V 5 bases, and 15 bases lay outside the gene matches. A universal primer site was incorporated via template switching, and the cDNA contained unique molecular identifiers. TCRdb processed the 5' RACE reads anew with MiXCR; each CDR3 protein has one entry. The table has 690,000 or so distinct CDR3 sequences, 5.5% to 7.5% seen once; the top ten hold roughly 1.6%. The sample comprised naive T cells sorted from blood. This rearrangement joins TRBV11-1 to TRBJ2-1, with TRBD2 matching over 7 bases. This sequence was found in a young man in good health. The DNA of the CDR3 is TGTGCCAGCAGCATTTCGTCTCGGACTAGGGTTTATGAGCAGTTCTTC. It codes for CASSISSRTRVYEQFF.